This T cell receptor beta chain was sequenced for a study of blood T cell repertoires in COVID-19. Study in general: T cells, B-cell-depleted T cells, or PBMCs supplied cDNA or gDNA.

The germline V gene encodes CDR1 LNHDA and CDR2 SQIVND (reference sequence). This CDR3 spans 16 amino acids. V was clipped by 3 bases and J by 2 bases; unmatched bases: 3. The protocol was immunoSEQ multiplex PCR, while the TCRdb copy is restricted to in-frame clones and leaves out a portion. The repertoire has 190,000 or so clones, around 87% of them found once; the top ten carry about 2.2%. The study counted Cohort 3 donors as recovered given two negative PCRs, clearance, or symptom resolution. This chain joins TRBV19 and TRBJ2-1, with 11 nucleotides matching TRBD2. The TCR originated in a woman in her twenties or thirties who had recovered from COVID-19. Sequencing was carried out using PBMCs or T cells enriched from blood (not recorded which). In nucleotides, the CDR3 is TGTGCCAGTAGTATTTTGGGACTAGCGGCCTACAATGAGCAGTTCTTC. Its protein is CASSILGLAAYNEQFF.